This T cell receptor beta chain originates from a study of blood T cells in healthy people across ages. The study's findings and limits: Across samples, TCR beta diversity tracked strongly with naive T cell percentage. Long-lived and aged donors differed, with more naive CD4+ cells and higher diversity in the long-lived.

This CDR3 spans 15 amino acids. Germline lookup yields CDR1 SGHRS and CDR2 YFSETQ. The ends were cut back, 4 bases at V and 0 bases at J, with 13 bases in the middle. Peripheral blood samples of 9 to 10 milliliters were drawn from each donor. Next came a second PCR, run for about 6 to 11 cycles, which used a sample-barcoded 5' primer along with a J-beta primer mix. The template-switch adaptor was a 5' adaptor with 12 random nucleotides. It tagged each cDNA molecule. From the 5' RACE reads, TCRdb called clonotypes with MiXCR, one entry per CDR3 protein. In the table there are about 1,500,000 distinct CDR3 sequences, 25% to 30% of which are singletons. In regard to this clonotype: What it binds is not known.

This sequence originates from a young woman in good health. The genes are TRBV5-1 and TRBJ2-5; maybe TRBD1 (6 bases). The sequencing sample was made of blood. The CDR3 here is CASSSGQSHQETQYF. CDR3 sequence (DNA): TGCGCCAGCAGCAGTGGACAGAGTCACCAAGAGACCCAGTACTTC.